This T cell receptor beta chain comes out of a study of OX40 agonist ivuxolimab in advanced cancers. Trimming took 4 bases from V and 8 from J, leaving 8 bases between them. This CDR3 has 11 amino acids. The germline V gene has CDR1 DFQATT and CDR2 SNEGSKA (reference sequence). Method: immunoSEQ multiplex PCR; TCRdb's copy keeps in-frame clones and lacks some. The data contain 20,000 or so clones, 77% of them singletons. This clone was seen more than once but under ten times. The source was CD4+ or CD8+ T cells sorted from blood, collected in a trial of the OX40 agonist ivuxolimab. This chain joins TRBV20-1 and TRBJ1-4, with a tentative D call TRBD1 (5 bases). This sequence originates from an adult with an advanced solid tumor such as melanoma, head and neck, liver or kidney cancer. As DNA, the CDR3 is TGCAGTGCTATAGACAGCGAAAAACTGTTTTTT. Encoded protein: CSAIDSEKLFF.